The rows below give T cell receptor beta chains drawn from one sample of a study of blood T cell repertoires in COVID-19. Repertoires were generated with immunoSEQ multiplex PCR, while TCRdb's copy carries only in-frame clones and drops some. Of 140,000 or so clones detected, about 77% appear once; the ten largest clones hold 4.2%. The sample consisted of peripheral blood. The receptors originated from a man in his sixties with acute or convalescent COVID-19. Each CDR3 is given with its conserved first and last residue. The D gene is left open where the match is weak. Some rows mark clone size as missing; the rest say once, few, many or name a class of expanded clone.

NA	TRBD2	TRBV4-1	TRBJ2-1	TGCGCCAGCAGCCAGGGCCGGGCTAGCGGGGGGTACAATGAGCAGTTCTTC	CASSQGRASGGYNEQFF
NA	NA	TRBV11-2	TRBJ2-5	TGTGCCAGCAGCTTAGGAGGCGGGGAGACCCAGTACTTC	CASSLGGGETQYF
NA	TRBD2	TRBV5-1	TRBJ2-5	TGCGCCAGCAGCCTAGGGACTAGCGGGAGTGAGACCCAGTACTTC	CASSLGTSGSETQYF
NA	NA	TRBV10-3	TRBJ2-6	TGTGCCATCAGTGGGCGTATGGGGGGTGGTGGGGCCAACGTCCTGACTTTC	CAISGRMGGGGANVLTF
NA	NA	TRBV30	TRBJ2-2	TGTGCCCGTAGTCGGGGGACCGGGGAGCTGTTTTTT	CARSRGTGELFF
NA	TRBD2	TRBV11-2	TRBJ2-3	TGTGCCAGCAGCCCCGCGGGTAGCGGGAGGTTTACAGATACGCAGTATTTT	CASSPAGSGRFTDTQYF
NA	TRBD2	TRBV27	TRBJ2-5	TGTGCCAGCAGTTCGCAGGGAGGGGAAGAGACCCAGTACTTC	CASSSQGGEETQYF
once	TRBD1	TRBV5-1	TRBJ2-1	TGCGCCAGCAGCGGGGGACAGGCAGTTGAGCAGTTCTTC	CASSGGQAVEQFF
NA	NA	TRBV10-1	TRBJ1-6	TGCGCCAGCAGTGGGCGGGGGCTAGGGAATAATTCACCCCTCCACTTT	CASSGRGLGNNSPLHF
NA	NA	TRBV7-8	TRBJ2-3	TGTGCCAGCAGCCCCGCGAGTGGTACGCAGTATTTT	CASSPASGTQYF
NA	TRBD2	TRBV11-3	TRBJ2-7	TGTGCCAGCAGCTTGACTAGCGGATTTCCTGAATACGAGCAGTACTTC	CASSLTSGFPEYEQYF